The clone carrying this TCR beta chain was observed once. What it binds is not known. Both 60 Vbeta primers and 13 Jbeta primers went into the PCR. Libraries were prepared by immunoSEQ multiplex PCR; TCRdb keeps only in-frame clonotypes and omits some of them. The table records about 170,000 clones, around three quarters of them present only once. The junction had 7 bases not matched to a gene; V was cut back by 2 bases and J by 5 bases. CDR3 length equals 18 residues. CDR1 is MGHRA and CDR2 is YSYEKL in the germline V gene. The entry originates in a study of cytomegalovirus exposure and HLA in healthy donors. Study-level results: It was likely that a cluster of highly shared sequence variants was a sequencing artifact. As a later analysis revealed, the rate of TCR association differed by HLA locus, with DRB1 most and HLA-C fewest.

This sequence was found in a woman in her 30s in good health and CMV-seropositive. Sequencing was carried out using PBMCs. The chain recombines TRBV4-1 with TRBJ2-2, with TRBD2 matching 14 bases. CDR3 loop: CASSQRGLAGDETGELFF. The CDR3 DNA is TGCGCCAGCAGCCAAAGGGGACTAGCGGGAGACGAAACCGGGGAGCTGTTTTTT.